Listed below are T cell receptor beta chains from one sample, sequenced in a study of tumor and adjacent non-tumor tissue in lung cancer. MiXCR, applied by TCRdb to the multiplex PCR reads, yields one record per CDR3 protein. The sample records about 110,000 distinct CDR3 sequences, 50% to 70% being singletons. Sequenced: distant non-tumor lung tissue. The origin of the receptors is a man aged 55 to 69 with non-small cell lung cancer. The CDR3 runs from the conserved cysteine through the conserved F or W. The D gene is left open where the match is weak. The size entry is marked missing in some rows and otherwise reads once, few, many or a size class.

v_gene	j_gene	abundance	d_gene	CDR3nt	CDR3aa
TRBV11-2	TRBJ2-3	.	.	TGTGCCAGCAGCCTGGGACTGCCCACAGATACGCAGTATTTT	CASSLGLPTDTQYF
TRBV6-1	TRBJ2-7	.	.	TGTGCCAGCAGGGAAAGGGGGATCATTTCCTACGAGCAGTACTTC	CASRERGIISYEQYF
TRBV5-5	TRBJ2-7	few	.	TGTGCCAGCAGCTTGCTGTGGGGCGGGGCCTACGAGCAGTACTTC	CASSLLWGGAYEQYF
TRBV5-1	TRBJ1-5	.	.	TGCGCCAGCAGCTTGCCATATAGGGGGGACGGGGATCAGCCCCAGCATTTT	CASSLPYRGDGDQPQHF
TRBV11-2	TRBJ2-2	.	.	TGTGCCAGCAGCCTGGAACAGCAGTGGTTGGGGGAGCTGTTTTTT	CASSLEQQWLGELFF
TRBV27	TRBJ2-5	.	.	TGTGCCAGCAGCTCGCTCACCCGGGGAGAGACCCAGTACTTC	CASSSLTRGETQYF
TRBV11-1	TRBJ2-6	.	TRBD2	TGTGCCAACAGCCTCGGGGGGAGCTCTGGGGCCAACGTCCTGACTTTC	CANSLGGSSGANVLTF
TRBV11-3	TRBJ2-1	many	TRBD2	TGTGCCAGCAGAGACGGCGTATTCAAGCGGGGGACGAGCTCCTACAATGAGCAGTTCTTC	CASRDGVFKRGTSSYNEQFF
TRBV20-1	TRBJ2-4	few	.	TGCAGTGTGCAAGGGAAGGGCATTCAGTACTTC	CSVQGKGIQYF
TRBV11-1	TRBJ2-7	.	.	TGTGCCAGTAGCTTATGTAACGGGCCCTACGAGCGGTACTTC	CASSLCNGPYERYF
TRBV6-2/TRBV6-3	TRBJ2-1	few	TRBD2	TGTGCCAGCAGTTACGGGACTAGCGGCTACAATGAGCAGTTCTTC	CASSYGTSGYNEQFF
TRBV6-2/TRBV6-3	TRBJ2-3	once	TRBD2	TGTGCCAGCAGTTTCCCACAAGCGGGAAACACACATACGCAGTATTTT	CASSFPQAGNTHTQYF
TRBV4-1	TRBJ1-5	.	.	TGCCCCAGCAGCCAAGATATGGGGAGTAATCAGCCCCAGCATTTT	CPSSQDMGSNQPQHF
TRBV4-3	TRBJ2-3	many	TRBD2	TGCGCCAGCAGCCAAAAGCGAGGAGCGGGAGGAACAGATACGCAGTATTTT	CASSQKRGAGGTDTQYF
TRBV12-3/TRBV12-4	TRBJ2-2	.	.	TGTACCAGCAGTTTAGCCAGGGGCATCACCAGGGAGCTGTTTTTT	CTSSLARGITRELFF
TRBV6-5	TRBJ1-2	many	TRBD1	TGTGCCAGCAGGCGCAAAACAGGGGGCCATGGCTACACCTTC	CASRRKTGGHGYTF
TRBV11-2	TRBJ2-3	.	.	TGTGCCAGCTGCTTAGGGGGAGGGATCACAGATACGCAGTGTTTT	CASCLGGGITDTQCF
TRBV13	TRBJ2-3	.	TRBD2	TGTGCCAGCGGCTTAGGCCTTGGGCTAGCGGGGGGCACAGATACGCAGTATTTT	CASGLGLGLAGGTDTQYF
TRBV11-3	TRBJ2-7	.	.	TGTGCCAGCATCCATACCGGAGCAGGCAACGACGAGCAGTACTTC	CASIHTGAGNDEQYF
TRBV2	TRBJ2-3	.	.	TGTGCCAGCAGCCGGTTTGGCGGGGAGAGCACAGATACGCAGTATTTT	CASSRFGGESTDTQYF
TRBV5-4	TRBJ2-7	.	.	TGTGACGGCAGCTTGGACTCCTACGAGCAGTACTTC	CDGSLDSYEQYF
TRBV20-1	TRBJ2-3	.	.	TGCAGTGCTCGGAGGCTAGCGCGAGCCGATACGCAGTATTTT	CSARRLARADTQYF
TRBV11-1	TRBJ2-1	.	.	TGTGCCAGCAGCTTAACGGGGGCGGGAGTGGTCTACAAAGAGCAGTTCTTC	CASSLTGAGVVYKEQFF
TRBV6-2/TRBV6-3	TRBJ1-1	.	TRBD1	TGTGCCAGCAGTTACGCGGCAGGGGGTTCAGATGAAGCTCTCTTT	CASSYAAGGSDEALF
TRBV5-6	TRBJ2-1	.	TRBD2	TGTGCCAGCAGCTTGGACGGACAGACTAGCGGGAGCGGACGGCTCTTC	CASSLDGQTSGSGRLF
TRBV6-6	TRBJ1-2	many	TRBD1	TGTGCCAGCAGTTGGGGACAGCCTAACTATGGCTACACCTTC	CASSWGQPNYGYTF